Listed below are T cell receptor beta chains from one sample, sequenced in a study of blood T cell repertoires in COVID-19. The method was immunoSEQ multiplex PCR; TCRdb's version includes in-frame clones alone and lacks a portion of them. This table has more than 200,000 clones, roughly 84% appearing once. Material for sequencing was PBMCs or T cells enriched from blood (not recorded which). Receptors originate from a man between 25 and 39 years old in a cohort exposed to, infected with or recovered from COVID-19 (not recorded which). CDR3s include the opening cysteine and the closing phenylalanine or tryptophan.

v_gene	j_gene	CDR3aa
TRBV7-2	TRBJ1-1	CASSPQGKDEAFF
TRBV13	TRBJ2-5	CASSNLAGGYQETQYF
TRBV6-5	TRBJ1-3	CASSYSRTGRNTIYF
TRBV5-1	TRBJ2-1	CASRRDMNEQFF
TRBV5-1	TRBJ1-1	CASSFTENTEAFF
TRBV27	TRBJ2-1	CASSLSITVDEQFF
TRBV6-5	TRBJ1-2	CASTPGQIYGYTF
TRBV15	TRBJ2-6	CATSKTLPGQGLLSGANVLTF
TRBV7-6	TRBJ2-7	CASSLLAGVNEQYF
TRBV13	TRBJ2-7	CASSAATQGGYEQYF